Presented here are 14 T cell receptor beta chains from one specimen sequenced in a study of graft-versus-host responses after intestinal transplantation. No cognate antigen is known for these TCRs. The assay was immunoSEQ multiplex PCR, and TCRdb's table has in-frame clones only and misses some. The data hold roughly 120,000 clones, with approximately 93% observed a single time. The sequences come from unstimulated CD8+ T cells sorted from spleen or lymph node cells, collected before transplant. These receptors were obtained from a human donor who was the organ donor for an intestinal transplant.

This chain links TRBV19 with TRBJ2-5; D is perhaps TRBD2 (6 bases). The CDR3 extends over 15 amino acids. Trimming stripped 1 base from V and 1 base from J, with 10 bases between. Per germline, CDR1 LNHDA and CDR2 SQIVND (reference sequence). The CDR3 reads CASSIAGAIQETQYF. The CDR3, as DNA: TGTGCCAGTAGTATAGCGGGAGCGATCCAAGAGACCCAGTACTTC.

J is TRBJ1-6 and V is TRBV4-1, with D unclear. Germline V gene lookup returns CDR1 MGHRA and CDR2 YSYEKL. The CDR3 runs to 12 residues. V was shortened by 4 bases and J by 9 bases, with 7 bases between the two germline ends. The CDR3 sequence is CASSPPGSPLHF. As DNA, the CDR3 is TGCGCCAGCAGCCCCCCTGGTTCACCCCTCCACTTT.

The J gene is TRBJ2-2, the V gene TRBV9; D is unclear. The CDR3 contains 13 residues. V was clipped by 4 bases and J by 6 bases, with 10 bases between them. Germline V lookup: CDR1 SGDLS, CDR2 YYNGEE. This CDR3 reads CASSPTGSGELFF. The CDR3 region has the DNA TGTGCCAGCAGCCCGACTGGCTCCGGGGAGCTGTTTTTT.

The chain combines TRBV6-1 with TRBJ1-4, with unresolved D. Germline V gene data show CDR1 as MNHNS and CDR2 as SASEGT. There are 15 residues in the CDR3. The V gene lost 2 bases and the J gene lost 6 bases, with 13 bases spanning the gap. DNA of the CDR3: TGTGCCAGCAGTGAAAGTCGGTTTTCAGATGAAAAACTGTTTTTT. It translates to CASSESRFSDEKLFF.

The chain combines TRBV5-1 with TRBJ1-2; possible D gene TRBD1, 5 bases. In germline, CDR1 is SGHRS, CDR2 YFSETQ. CDR3 length: 14 amino acids. The V end was cut by 0 bases, the J end by 12 bases, with 18 bases between. The CDR3 DNA reads TGCGCCAGCAGCTTGGGTAGGGGCGCAGAGGGCCACACCTTC. This gives the protein CASSLGRGAEGHTF.

V and J are TRBV30 and TRBJ1-5; D remains unclear. The germline V gene has CDR1 GTSNPN and CDR2 SVGIG (reference sequence). The CDR3 is made up of 12 amino acids. V lost 2 bases and J 4 bases, leaving 6 bases between the germline ends. The CDR3 DNA reads as TGTGCCTGGAGTAGCGGGAATCAGCCCCAGCATTTT. Amino acid sequence: CAWSSGNQPQHF. The whole variable domain, filled in from reference TRBV30 and TRBJ1-5, reads SQTIHQWPATLVQPVGSPLSLECTVEGTSNPNLYWYRQAAGRGLQLLFYSVGIGQISSEVPQNLSASRPQDRQFILSSKKLLLSDSGFYLCAWSSGNQPQHFGDGTRLSIL.

The V call is TRBV4-3, the J call TRBJ2-1, with TRBD2 identical over 10 bases. The CDR3 runs to 17 residues. Trimming at V came to 3 bases and at J to 4 bases, leaving 9 bases not matched to a gene. Germline V gene sequence: CDR1 LGHNA, CDR2 YSLEER. The CDR3 sequence: CASSHAKTSGLYNEQFF. In nucleotides, the CDR3 is TGCGCCAGCAGCCATGCTAAGACTAGCGGGCTATACAATGAGCAGTTCTTC.

The chain links TRBV2 to TRBJ2-1; no reliable D call. CDR3 length equals 12 residues. The V gene lost 5 bases and the J gene lost 8 bases, with 10 bases spanning the gap. Germline CDR1 reads SNHLY; CDR2 reads FYNNEI. The CDR3 here is CASSHVLDEQFF. The CDR3 DNA reads TGTGCCAGCAGTCATGTCCTGGATGAGCAGTTCTTC.

V usage is TRBV5-8 and J usage is TRBJ2-6, with D possibly TRBD2 on 5 matching bases. The ends were cut back, 7 bases at V and 2 bases at J, with 10 bases in the middle. This CDR3 contains 14 residues. Germline values: CDR1 SGHTS, CDR2 YDEGEE. CDR3 loop: CASGVGTGANVLTF. The CDR3 nucleotides read TGTGCCAGCGGCGTCGGGACTGGGGCCAACGTCCTGACTTTC.

This clone was observed a single time. This chain links TRBV5-1 with TRBJ2-7; maybe TRBD2 (6 bases). The CDR3 is 14 residues long. Per the germline V gene, CDR1 is SGHRS and CDR2 is YFSETQ. V lost 4 bases and J 2 bases, leaving 13 bases between the germline ends. Written as DNA, the CDR3 is TGCGCCAGCAGCATCGGCCCGGGGGCCTACGAGCAGTACTTC. Translated: CASSIGPGAYEQYF. Looking up the rest from reference TRBV5-1 and TRBJ2-7 gives the full variable domain: KAGVTQTPRYLIKTRGQQVTLSCSPISGHRSVSWYQQTPGQGLQFLFEYFSETQRNKGNFPGRFSGRQFSNSRSEMNVSTLELGDSALYLCASSIGPGAYEQYFGPGTRLTVT.

The chain joins TRBV27 to TRBJ2-2; D not resolved. This CDR3 contains 15 residues. V lost 11 bases to trimming and J lost 4 bases, with 20 bases between them. Per germline, CDR1 MNHEY and CDR2 SMNVEV (reference sequence). This CDR3 reads CASAGPLGLTGELFF. CDR3 DNA sequence: TGTGCCTCCGCCGGACCGCTAGGGCTCACCGGGGAGCTGTTTTTT.

V and J are TRBV4-3 and TRBJ1-2, with D hard to call. Germline assignment: CDR1 LGHNA and CDR2 YSLEER. The CDR3 has 13 amino acids. Trimming removed 0 bases at V and 8 bases at J, with 10 bases between. The CDR3 sequence is CASSQDYRWGYTF. CDR3 DNA sequence: TGCGCCAGCAGCCAAGATTACCGATGGGGCTACACCTTC.

The chain couples TRBV27 to TRBJ2-1; D is uncertain. This CDR3 has 19 amino acids. The germline V gene encodes CDR1 MNHEY and CDR2 SMNVEV (reference sequence). V was trimmed by 2 bases and J by 0 bases, leaving 20 bases between them. Here the CDR3 reads CASSLKFSIRALSYNEQFF. CDR3 nucleotides: TGTGCCAGCAGTTTAAAGTTCAGTATCCGGGCCCTCTCCTACAATGAGCAGTTCTTC.

The chain employs TRBV19 and TRBJ2-7; D is possibly TRBD2 (6 bases). Trimming pared 1 base from V and 7 bases from J, leaving 8 bases between. Germline assignment: CDR1 LNHDA and CDR2 SQIVND (reference sequence). The CDR3 length is 12 residues. The CDR3 DNA follows: TGTGCCAGTAGTATAGTTGGGGGGGAGCAGTACTTC. Its translation is CASSIVGGEQYF. Full variable domain (rest looked up from reference TRBV19 and TRBJ2-7): DGGITQSPKYLFRKEGQNVTLSCEQNLNHDAMYWYRQDPGQGLRLIYYSQIVNDFQKGDIAEGYSVSREKKESFPLTVTSAQKNPTAFYLCASSIVGGEQYFGPGTRLTVT.